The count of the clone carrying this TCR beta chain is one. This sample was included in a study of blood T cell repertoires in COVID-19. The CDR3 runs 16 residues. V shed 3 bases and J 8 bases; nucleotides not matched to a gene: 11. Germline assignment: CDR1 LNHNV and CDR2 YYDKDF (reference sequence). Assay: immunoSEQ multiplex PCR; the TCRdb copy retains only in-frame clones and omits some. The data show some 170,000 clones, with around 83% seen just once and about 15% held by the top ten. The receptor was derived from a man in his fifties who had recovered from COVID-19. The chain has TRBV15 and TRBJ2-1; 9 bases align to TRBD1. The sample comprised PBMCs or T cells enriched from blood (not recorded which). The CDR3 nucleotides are TGTGCCACCAGCAGCGGATCCGGGACAGGGTCCCATGAGCAGTTCTTC. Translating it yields CATSSGSGTGSHEQFF.